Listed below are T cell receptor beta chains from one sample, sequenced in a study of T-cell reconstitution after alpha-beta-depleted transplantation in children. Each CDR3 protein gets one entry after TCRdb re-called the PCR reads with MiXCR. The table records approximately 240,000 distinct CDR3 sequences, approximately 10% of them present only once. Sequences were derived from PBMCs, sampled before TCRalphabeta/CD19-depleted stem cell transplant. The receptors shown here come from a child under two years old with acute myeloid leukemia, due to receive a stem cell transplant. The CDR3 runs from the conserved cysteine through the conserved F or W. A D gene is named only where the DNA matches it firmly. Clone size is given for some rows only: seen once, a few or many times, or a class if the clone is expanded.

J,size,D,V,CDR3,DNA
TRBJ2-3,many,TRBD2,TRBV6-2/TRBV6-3,CASTNSGRDTQYF,TGTGCCAGCACTAATAGCGGGAGGGATACGCAGTATTTT
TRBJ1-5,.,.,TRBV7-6,CASSLGHLGDQPQHF,TGTGCCAGCAGCTTAGGGCACCTTGGCGATCAGCCCCAGCATTTT
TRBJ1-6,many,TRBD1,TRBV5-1,CASSLEWTGRFSPLHF,TGCGCCAGCAGCTTGGAATGGACAGGGCGATTTTCACCCCTCCACTTT
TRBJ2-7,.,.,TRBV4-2,CAGRRGSSDEQYF,TGTGCCGGCAGGCGGGGTTCTTCGGACGAGCAGTACTTC
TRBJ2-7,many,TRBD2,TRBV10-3,CAISVGTSAPEQYF,TGTGCCATCAGTGTCGGGACTAGCGCCCCGGAGCAGTACTTC
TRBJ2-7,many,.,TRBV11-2,CASSDGSSYEQYF,TGTGCCAGCAGCGACGGGAGCTCCTACGAGCAGTACTTC
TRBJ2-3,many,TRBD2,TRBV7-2,CASSYRTSGIDTQYF,TGTGCCAGCAGCTACAGGACTAGCGGGATAGATACGCAGTATTTT
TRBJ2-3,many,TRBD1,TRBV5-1,CASSFGQGSTDTQYF,TGCGCCAGCAGCTTTGGACAGGGGAGCACAGATACGCAGTATTTT
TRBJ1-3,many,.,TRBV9,CASSVDGRSGNTIYF,TGTGCCAGCAGCGTAGATGGCCGCTCTGGAAACACCATATATTTT
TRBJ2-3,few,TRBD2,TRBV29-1,CSELAGGVTDTQYF,TGCAGCGAGCTAGCGGGGGGCGTCACAGATACGCAGTATTTT
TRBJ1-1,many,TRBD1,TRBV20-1,CSARRGSDTEAFF,TGCAGTGCACGCAGGGGGTCGGACACTGAAGCTTTCTTT
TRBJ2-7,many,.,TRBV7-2,CASSLSGAGYEQYF,TGTGCCAGCAGCTTATCGGGGGCTGGGTACGAGCAGTACTTC
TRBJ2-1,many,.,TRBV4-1,CASSQVGGGERSYNEQFF,TGCGCCAGCAGCCAAGTAGGGGGGGGGGAGCGGTCCTACAATGAGCAGTTCTTC
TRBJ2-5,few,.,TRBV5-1,CASSLDVREETQYF,TGCGCCAGCAGCTTGGACGTCAGGGAAGAGACCCAGTACTTC
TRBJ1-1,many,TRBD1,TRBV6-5,CASSYETGQGTTEAFF,TGTGCCAGCAGTTACGAAACGGGACAGGGAACCACTGAAGCTTTCTTT
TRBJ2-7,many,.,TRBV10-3,CAISPLGNEQYF,TGTGCCATCAGCCCACTAGGGAACGAGCAGTACTTC
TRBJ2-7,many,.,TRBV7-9,CASSFGLGEQYF,TGTGCCAGCAGCTTCGGCCTTGGGGAGCAGTACTTC
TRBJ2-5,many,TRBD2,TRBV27,CASSLKGLAGDETQYF,TGTGCCAGCAGTCTTAAGGGACTAGCGGGAGATGAGACCCAGTACTTC
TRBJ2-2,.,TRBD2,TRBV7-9,CASSLSGRAGELFF,TGTGCCAGCAGCCTAAGCGGGAGGGCCGGGGAGCTGTTTTTT
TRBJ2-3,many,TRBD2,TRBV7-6,CASSLALAGGLTDTQYF,TGTGCCAGCAGCTTAGCTCTAGCGGGAGGTCTCACAGATACGCAGTATTTT
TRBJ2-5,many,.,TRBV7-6,CASSLSVQETQYF,TGTGCCAGCAGCTTGTCGGTACAAGAGACCCAGTACTTC
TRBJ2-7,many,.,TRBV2,CASMATAYYGEQYF,TGTGCCAGCATGGCAACAGCTTACTACGGTGAGCAGTACTTC
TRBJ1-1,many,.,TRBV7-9,CASSTGGNTEAFF,TGTGCCAGCAGCACTGGGGGGAACACTGAAGCTTTCTTT
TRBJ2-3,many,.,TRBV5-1,CASDAGTPGTDTQYF,TGCGCCAGCGACGCCGGGACACCGGGCACAGATACGCAGTATTTT
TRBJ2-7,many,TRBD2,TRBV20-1,CSAGGTSGLSYEQYF,TGCAGTGCTGGCGGGACTAGCGGCCTCTCCTACGAGCAGTACTTC
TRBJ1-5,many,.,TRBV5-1,CASSQGPNQPQHF,TGCGCCAGCAGCCAAGGACCCAATCAGCCCCAGCATTTT
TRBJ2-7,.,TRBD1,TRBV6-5,CACSYDRGGVYEQYF,TGTGCCTGCAGTTACGACAGGGGAGGCGTTTACGAGCAGTACTTC
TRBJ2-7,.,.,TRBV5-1,CASSLQGPSGGNPYEQYF,TGCGCCAGCAGCTTACAGGGGCCTTCGGGAGGCAATCCCTACGAGCAGTACTTC
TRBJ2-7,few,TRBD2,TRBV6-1,CASRKRENSYEQYF,TGTGCCAGCAGGAAGCGGGAGAACTCCTACGAGCAGTACTTC
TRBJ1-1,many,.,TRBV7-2,CASSLDPFQGFF,TGTGCCAGCAGTTTAGACCCTTTTCAAGGTTTCTTT
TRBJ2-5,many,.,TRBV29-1,CSVARTPQETQYF,TGCAGCGTTGCTAGGACACCTCAAGAGACCCAGTACTTC
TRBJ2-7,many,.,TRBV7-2,CASSNDRQISTYEQYF,TGTGCCAGCAGCAATGACAGGCAGATCTCGACCTACGAGCAGTACTTC
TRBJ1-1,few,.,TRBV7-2,CASSLASFAEAFF,TGTGCCAGCAGCTTAGCGAGTTTCGCTGAAGCTTTCTTT
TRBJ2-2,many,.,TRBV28,CASSSVIIITGELFF,TGTGCCAGCAGTTCTGTTATAATTATCACCGGGGAGCTGTTTTTT
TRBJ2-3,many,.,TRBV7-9,CASSHTGSSSTDTQYF,TGTGCCAGCAGCCATACAGGGAGTTCTAGCACAGATACGCAGTATTTT
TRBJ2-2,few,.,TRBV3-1,CASSQVSGAWGAGELFF,TGTGCCAGCAGCCAAGTTTCGGGGGCTTGGGGGGCCGGGGAGCTGTTTTTT
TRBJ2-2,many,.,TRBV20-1,CSVPGDTGELFF,TGCAGTGTCCCCGGGGACACCGGGGAGCTGTTTTTT
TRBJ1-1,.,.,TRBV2,CATLGTMNTEAFF,TGTGCCACCCTCGGGACAATGAACACTGAAGCTTTCTTT
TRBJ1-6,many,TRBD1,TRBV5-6,CASSPADRVDSPLHF,TGTGCCAGCAGCCCCGCGGACAGGGTGGATTCACCCCTCCACTTT
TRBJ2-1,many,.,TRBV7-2,CASSLADGYNEQFF,TGTGCCAGCAGCTTAGCGGACGGGTACAATGAGCAGTTCTTC
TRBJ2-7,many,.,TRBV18,CASSDQGTYEQYF,TGTGCCAGCTCCGATCAGGGTACCTACGAGCAGTACTTC
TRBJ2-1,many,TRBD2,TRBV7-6,CASSPLGAGVHNEQFF,TGTGCCAGCAGCCCCCTCGGGGCGGGGGTGCACAATGAGCAGTTCTTC
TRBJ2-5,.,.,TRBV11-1,CASSFMSYDLQETQYF,TGTGCCAGCAGCTTTATGTCTTATGACCTCCAAGAGACCCAGTACTTC
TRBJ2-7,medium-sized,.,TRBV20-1,CSVMTPQAYEQYF,TGCAGTGTGATGACACCCCAGGCCTACGAGCAGTACTTC